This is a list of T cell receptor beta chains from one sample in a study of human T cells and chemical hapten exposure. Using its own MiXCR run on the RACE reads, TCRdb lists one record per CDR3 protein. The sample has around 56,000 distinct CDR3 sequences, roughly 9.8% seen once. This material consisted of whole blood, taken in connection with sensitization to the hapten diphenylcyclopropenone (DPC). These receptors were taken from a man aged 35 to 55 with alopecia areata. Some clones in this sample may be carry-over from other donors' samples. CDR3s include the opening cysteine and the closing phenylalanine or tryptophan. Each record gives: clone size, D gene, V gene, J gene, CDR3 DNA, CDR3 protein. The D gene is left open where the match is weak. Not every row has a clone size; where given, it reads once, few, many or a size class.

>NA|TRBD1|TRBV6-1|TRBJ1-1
TGTGCCAGCAGGACCCAGGGACAGTCGAACACTGAAGCTTTCTTT
CASRTQGQSNTEAFF
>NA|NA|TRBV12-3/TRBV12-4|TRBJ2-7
TGTGCCAGCAGTGTACGGGACACAACGGGCGAGCAGTACTTC
CASSVRDTTGEQYF
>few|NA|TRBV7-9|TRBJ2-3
TGTGCCAGCAGCTTATCTAGCGTCCCCACAGATACGCAGTATTTT
CASSLSSVPTDTQYF
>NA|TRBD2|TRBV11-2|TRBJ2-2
TGTGCCAGCAGCCCCCGGGGGGGGCGGGGCACCGGGGAGCTGTTTTTT
CASSPRGGRGTGELFF
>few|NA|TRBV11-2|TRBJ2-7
TGTGCCAGCAGCTTAGGACCCGAGCAGTACTTC
CASSLGPEQYF
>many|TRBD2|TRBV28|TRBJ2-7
TGTGCCAGCAGTATCAGGACTAGCGGGAGGTTCTACGAGCAGTACTTC
CASSIRTSGRFYEQYF
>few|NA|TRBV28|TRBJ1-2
TGTGCCAGCAGTTTTTCCAGGGCTGCTAACTATGGCTACACCTTC
CASSFSRAANYGYTF
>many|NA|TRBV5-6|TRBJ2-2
TGTGCCAGCAGCCCCGGACAGCTTACCGGGGAGCTGTTTTTT
CASSPGQLTGELFF
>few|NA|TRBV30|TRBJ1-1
TGTGCCTGGAACCGGGATAAGAACACTGAAGCTTTCTTT
CAWNRDKNTEAFF
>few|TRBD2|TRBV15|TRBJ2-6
TGTGCCACCAGCAGAGATGGGACTAGCGGCTCTGGGGCCAACGTCCTGACTTTC
CATSRDGTSGSGANVLTF
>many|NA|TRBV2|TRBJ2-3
TGTGCCAGCTTACGTGGGAGTACTACAGATACGCAGTATTTT
CASLRGSTTDTQYF
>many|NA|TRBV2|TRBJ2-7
TGTGCCAGCAGCCACCCCGATGAGGGAAACGAGCAGTACTTC
CASSHPDEGNEQYF
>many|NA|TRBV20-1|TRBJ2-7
TGCAGTGCTAGGGCCCGGGGTCTCAATTTCGACGAGCAGTACTTC
CSARARGLNFDEQYF
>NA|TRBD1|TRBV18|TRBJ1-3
TGTGCCAGCTCGTCGACAGGGGGTCTTGGAAACACCATATATTTT
CASSSTGGLGNTIYF
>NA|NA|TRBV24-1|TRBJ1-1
TGTGCCACCAGTGAACCCGGACGGAGTGAAGCTTTCTTT
CATSEPGRSEAFF
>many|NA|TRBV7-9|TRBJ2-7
TGTGCCAGCAGCTTAGTAAGTGCTCCTCCCTACGAGCAGTACTTC
CASSLVSAPPYEQYF